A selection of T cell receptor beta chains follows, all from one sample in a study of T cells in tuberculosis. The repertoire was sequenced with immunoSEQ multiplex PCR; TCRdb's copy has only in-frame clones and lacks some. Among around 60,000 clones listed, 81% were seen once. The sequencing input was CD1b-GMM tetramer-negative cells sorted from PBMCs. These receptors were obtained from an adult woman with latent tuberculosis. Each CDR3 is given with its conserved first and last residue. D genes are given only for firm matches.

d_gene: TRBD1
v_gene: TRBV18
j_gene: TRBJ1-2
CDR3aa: CASSLRTGNYGYTF
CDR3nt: TGTGCCAGCTCACTCCGGACAGGGAACTATGGCTACACCTTC

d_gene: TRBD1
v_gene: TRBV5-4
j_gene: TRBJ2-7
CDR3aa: CASSLKQGAFEQYF
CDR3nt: TGTGCCAGCAGCTTAAAACAGGGGGCTTTCGAGCAGTACTTC

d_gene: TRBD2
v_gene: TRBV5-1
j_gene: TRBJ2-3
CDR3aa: CASSLQTSRDTQYF
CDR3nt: TGCGCCAGCAGCCTACAGACTAGCCGGGATACGCAGTATTTT